This T cell receptor (beta chain) was retrieved from a study of T cell responses to AZD1222 COVID-19 vaccine. Whole-study findings and limits: Two AZD1222 doses significantly raised spike-specific TCR breadth and depth over controls. Baseline seropositivity characterized only a handful of AZD1222 recipients.

Some clones are missing from TCRdb's copy, which holds only in-frame ones; the method was immunoSEQ multiplex PCR. This sample has tens of thousands of clones, with over 60% found just once. This CDR3 is 14 amino acids long. The ends were cut back, 6 bases at V and 1 base at J, with 14 bases in the middle. Looked up from germline, CDR1 is SQVTM and CDR2 is ANQGSEA. Regarding this clone: Its target is not known.

The V call is TRBV29-1, the J call TRBJ2-3, with TRBD1 as a possible D gene (5 bases). This TCR derives from an adult who received the MenACWY meningococcal vaccine as a control. The sequencing used peripheral blood, collected 28 days after the second dose of the MenACWY control vaccine. CDR3 sequence: CSVAGEGGTDTQYF. The CDR3 DNA reads TGCAGCGTCGCCGGAGAAGGGGGCACAGATACGCAGTATTTT.